This TCR beta chain was recorded in a study of T cells in Graves' hyperthyroidism and ophthalmopathy. Across the whole study: It was at initial diagnosis, before any treatment, that peripheral blood was collected.

Patients aged 18 to 65 with hyperthyroidism were newly diagnosed, with duration under 2 months. The blood sample predates any ophthalmopathy symptoms, coming from first hyperthyroidism diagnosis. Out of over 7.5 ml of fresh peripheral blood came the PBMCs. The CDR3 consists of 13 residues. The germline gives CDR1 SGHDN, CDR2 FVKESK. RNA transcripts were the template for amplifying TCR beta CDR3 regions. Primed by the HTBI set, a first-round RT-PCR was run on the TCR CDR3. TCRdb reprocessed the multiplex PCR reads via MiXCR and lists one record per CDR3 protein. Among over 200,000 distinct CDR3 sequences listed, less than 15% were seen once. Concerning this clonotype: A much more abundant neighbour one base away suggests this may be a read error.

The receptor comes from a middle-aged woman with Graves' hyperthyroidism that later progressed to Graves' ophthalmopathy. The genes are TRBV14 and TRBJ1-6; D not resolved. Sequencing was done on a sample of blood. CDR3 protein: CVSSQIFNSPLHF. The CDR3 DNA follows: TGTGTCAGCAGCCAGATCTTCAATTCACCCCTCCACTTT.